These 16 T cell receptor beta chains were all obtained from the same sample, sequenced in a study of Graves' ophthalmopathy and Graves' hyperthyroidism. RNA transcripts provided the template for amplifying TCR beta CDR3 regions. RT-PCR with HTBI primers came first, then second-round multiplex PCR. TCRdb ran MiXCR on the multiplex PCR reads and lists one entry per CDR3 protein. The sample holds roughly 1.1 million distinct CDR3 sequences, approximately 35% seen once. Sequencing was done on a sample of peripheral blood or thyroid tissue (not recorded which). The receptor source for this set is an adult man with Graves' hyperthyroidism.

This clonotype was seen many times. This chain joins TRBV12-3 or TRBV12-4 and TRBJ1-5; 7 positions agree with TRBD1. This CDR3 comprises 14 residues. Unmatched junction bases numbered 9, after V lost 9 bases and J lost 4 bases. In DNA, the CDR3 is TGTGCCAGTAGTCCGACAGGGAGAAATCAGCCCCAGCATTTT. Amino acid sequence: CASSPTGRNQPQHF.

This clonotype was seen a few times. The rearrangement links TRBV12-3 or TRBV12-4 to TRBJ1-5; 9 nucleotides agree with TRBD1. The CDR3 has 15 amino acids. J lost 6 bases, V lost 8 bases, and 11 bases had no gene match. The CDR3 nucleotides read TGTGCCAGCTCACCGGGACAGGGCTTTGTTCAGCCCCAGCATTTT. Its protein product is CASSPGQGFVQPQHF.

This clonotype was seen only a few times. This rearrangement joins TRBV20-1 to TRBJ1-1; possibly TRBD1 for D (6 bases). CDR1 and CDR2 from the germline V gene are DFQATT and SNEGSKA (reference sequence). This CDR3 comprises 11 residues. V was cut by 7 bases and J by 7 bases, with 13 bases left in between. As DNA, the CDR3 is TGCAGTGGGGGAGAGGGGGGTGAAGCTTTCTTT. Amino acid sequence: CSGGEGGEAFF.

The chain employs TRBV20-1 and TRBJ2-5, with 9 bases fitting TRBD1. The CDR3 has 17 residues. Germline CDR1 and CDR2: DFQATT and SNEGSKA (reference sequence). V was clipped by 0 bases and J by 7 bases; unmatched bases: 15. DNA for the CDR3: TGCAGTGCTAGAGATTATGGGGACAGGGATCTTCTTGGGACCCAGTACTTC. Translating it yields CSARDYGDRDLLGTQYF.

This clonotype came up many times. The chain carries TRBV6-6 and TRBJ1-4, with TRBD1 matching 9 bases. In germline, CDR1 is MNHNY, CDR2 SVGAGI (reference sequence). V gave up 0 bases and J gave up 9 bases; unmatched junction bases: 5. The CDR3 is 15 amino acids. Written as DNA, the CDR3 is TGTGCCAGCAGTTACTCGACGGGACAGGGAAAAAAACTGTTTTTT. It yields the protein CASSYSTGQGKKLFF.

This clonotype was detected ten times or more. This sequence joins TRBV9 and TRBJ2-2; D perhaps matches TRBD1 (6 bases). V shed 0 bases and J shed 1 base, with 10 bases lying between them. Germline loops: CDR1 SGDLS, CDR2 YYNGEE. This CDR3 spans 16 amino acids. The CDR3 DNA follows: TGTGCCAGCAGCGTAGCTCCGGGACAGAACACCGGGGAGCTGTTTTTT. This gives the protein CASSVAPGQNTGELFF.

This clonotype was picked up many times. CDR3 DNA: TGTGCCACCAGTGATTCGTCGTCGGGCTACACCTTC. It codes for CATSDSSSGYTF. This rearrangement joins TRBV24-1 to TRBJ1-2; D gene uncertain. The CDR3 is made up of 12 amino acids. Germline-derived CDR1 and CDR2 are KGHDR and SFDVKD. Deletions cut 2 bases from V and 8 bases from J, with 8 bases between.

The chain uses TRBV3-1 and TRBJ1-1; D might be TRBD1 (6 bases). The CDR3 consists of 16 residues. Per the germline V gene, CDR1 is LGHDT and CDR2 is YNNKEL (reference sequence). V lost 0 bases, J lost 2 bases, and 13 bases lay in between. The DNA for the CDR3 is TGTGCCAGCAGCCAAGATTTCGGGGGCCCCAACACTGAAGCTTTCTTT. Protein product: CASSQDFGGPNTEAFF.

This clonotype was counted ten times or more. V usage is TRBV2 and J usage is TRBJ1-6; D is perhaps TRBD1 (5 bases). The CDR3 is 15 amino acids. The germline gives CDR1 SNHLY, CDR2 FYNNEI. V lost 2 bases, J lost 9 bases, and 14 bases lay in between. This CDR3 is CASSEIGVGGSPLHF. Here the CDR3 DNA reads TGTGCCAGCAGTGAAATAGGAGTGGGGGGTTCACCCCTCCACTTT.

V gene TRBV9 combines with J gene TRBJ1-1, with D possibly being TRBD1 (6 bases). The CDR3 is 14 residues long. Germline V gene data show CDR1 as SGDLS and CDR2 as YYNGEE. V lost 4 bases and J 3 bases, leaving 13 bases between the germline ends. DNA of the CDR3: TGTGCCAGCAGCCTGGGACATCGACACACTGAAGCTTTCTTT. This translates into CASSLGHRHTEAFF.

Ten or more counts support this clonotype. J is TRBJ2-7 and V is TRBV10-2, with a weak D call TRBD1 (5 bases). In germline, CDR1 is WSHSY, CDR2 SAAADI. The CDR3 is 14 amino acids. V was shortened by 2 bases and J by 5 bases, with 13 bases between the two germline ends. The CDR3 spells CASSEMSQVNEQYF. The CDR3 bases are TGCGCCAGCAGTGAGATGTCACAGGTAAACGAGCAGTACTTC.

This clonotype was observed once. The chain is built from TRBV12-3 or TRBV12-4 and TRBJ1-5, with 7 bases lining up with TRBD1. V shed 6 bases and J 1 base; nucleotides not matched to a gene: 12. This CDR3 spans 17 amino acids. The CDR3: CASSTSSGQVSNQPQHF. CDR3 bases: TGTGCCAGCAGCACCTCATCAGGACAGGTCAGCAATCAGCCCCAGCATTTT.

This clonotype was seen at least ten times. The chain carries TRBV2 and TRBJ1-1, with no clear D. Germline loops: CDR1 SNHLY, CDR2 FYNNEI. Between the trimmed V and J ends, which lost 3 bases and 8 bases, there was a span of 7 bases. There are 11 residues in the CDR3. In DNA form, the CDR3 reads TGTGCCAGCAGTGACCAGGCAGAAGCTTTCTTT. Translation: CASSDQAEAFF.

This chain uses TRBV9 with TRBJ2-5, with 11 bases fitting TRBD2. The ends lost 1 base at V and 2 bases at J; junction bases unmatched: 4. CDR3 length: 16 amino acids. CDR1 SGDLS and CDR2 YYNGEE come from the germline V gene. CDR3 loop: CASSVSASGGQETQYF. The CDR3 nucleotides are TGTGCCAGCAGCGTATCGGCTAGCGGGGGGCAAGAGACCCAGTACTTC.

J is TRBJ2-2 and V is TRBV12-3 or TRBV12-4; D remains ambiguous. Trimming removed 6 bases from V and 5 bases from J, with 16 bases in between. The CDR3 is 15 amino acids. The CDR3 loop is CASRKLILRTGELFF. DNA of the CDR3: TGTGCCAGCAGAAAACTCATCTTGAGGACCGGGGAGCTGTTTTTT.

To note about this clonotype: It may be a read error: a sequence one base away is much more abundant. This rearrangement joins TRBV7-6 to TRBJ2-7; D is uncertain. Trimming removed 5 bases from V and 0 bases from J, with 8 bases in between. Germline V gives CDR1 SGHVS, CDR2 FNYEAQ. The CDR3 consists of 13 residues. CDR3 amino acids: CASSPENSYEQYF. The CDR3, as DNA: TGTGCCAGCAGCCCCGAGAACTCCTACGAGCAGTACTTC. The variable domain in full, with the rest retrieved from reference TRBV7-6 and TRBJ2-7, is GAGVSQSPRYKVTKRGQDVALRCDPISGHVSLYWYRQALGQGPEFLTYFNYEAQQDKSGLPNDRFSAERPEGSISTLTIQRTEQRDSAMYRCASSPENSYEQYFGPGTRLTVT.